The 11 T cell receptor beta chains below were found in one sample sequenced in a study of control samples from healthy donors and cancer patients. The assay was immunoSEQ multiplex PCR, and TCRdb's table has in-frame clones only and misses some. This table has about 84,000 clones, roughly 84% appearing once. Sequenced input: PBMCs. The receptors were sampled from a man in his 60s with head and neck cancer.

The rearrangement uses TRBV5-1 and TRBJ1-2; D gene ambiguous. The CDR3 length is 15 residues. Germline values: CDR1 SGHRS, CDR2 YFSETQ. Trimming took 1 base from V and 1 from J, leaving 11 bases between them. The CDR3 DNA is TGCGCCAGCAGCTTGCCCTCTGTGGGTAACTATGGCTACACCTTC. This codes for CASSLPSVGNYGYTF.

This clone has just one count. The rearrangement links TRBV28 to TRBJ1-5, with 10 positions matching TRBD1. The germline gives CDR1 MDHEN, CDR2 SYDVKM. The CDR3 is 18 amino acids. Trimming removed 7 bases from V and 7 bases from J; junction bases left unmatched: 19. The DNA for the CDR3 is TGTGCCAGCAATAACTTCAACATAAGACAGGGGGCCTCCCAGCCCCAGCATTTT. This gives the protein CASNNFNIRQGASQPQHF.

The rearrangement uses TRBV9 and TRBJ1-3; possibly TRBD1 for D (6 bases). The germline V gene encodes CDR1 SGDLS and CDR2 YYNGEE. The CDR3 runs to 15 residues. The germline V and J ends were trimmed by 2 bases and 2 bases, with 11 bases remaining between them. This chain's CDR3 is CASSVSEGAGNTIYF. CDR3 in DNA: TGTGCCAGCAGCGTGAGTGAGGGGGCTGGAAACACCATATATTTT.

This clone occurred once. The rearrangement links TRBV15 to TRBJ2-5; 7 positions match TRBD2. The CDR3 contains 13 residues. The J segment lost 5 bases and the V segment lost 11 bases, leaving 11 bases of the junction unmatched. Germline-derived CDR1 and CDR2 are LNHNV and YYDKDF (reference sequence). Written as DNA, the CDR3 is TGTGCCGTGGGACTAAGCTTCACGGAGACCCAGTACTTC. This sequence encodes CAVGLSFTETQYF.

The chain couples TRBV12-3 or TRBV12-4 to TRBJ2-1, with unresolved D. Trimming removed 7 bases at V and 4 bases at J, with 11 bases between. The CDR3 has 13 amino acids. For the CDR3, the DNA is TGTGCCAGCAAGAAGGGCAGTTACAATGAGCAGTTCTTC. This translates into CASKKGSYNEQFF.

V and J are TRBV10-3 and TRBJ2-7, with D hard to call. CDR3 size: 13 residues. The ends were cut back, 5 bases at V and 3 bases at J, with 11 bases in the middle. Looked up from germline, CDR1 is ENHRY and CDR2 is SYGVKD. This CDR3 reads CAISQDSVYEQYF. DNA of the CDR3: TGTGCCATCAGTCAAGACTCCGTCTACGAGCAGTACTTC.

V and J are TRBV4-2 and TRBJ2-7; D might be TRBD1 (5 bases). The V end was cut by 0 bases, the J end by 6 bases, with 15 bases between. This CDR3 is built from 15 residues. From germline, CDR1 is LGHNA and CDR2 YNFKEQ. The CDR3: CASSQEGRVSGEQYF. CDR3 nucleotide sequence: TGTGCCAGCAGCCAAGAGGGCAGGGTGTCAGGCGAGCAGTACTTC.

In its sample, this clone was seen a few times. The CDR3 spells CASSQALAYGELFF. The CDR3 bases are TGTGCCAGCAGCCAGGCTCTAGCGTACGGGGAGCTGTTTTTT. The V and J genes are TRBV3-1 (or the pseudogene TRBV3-2) and TRBJ2-2, with D possibly TRBD2 on 6 matching bases. Trimming removed 3 bases from V and 7 bases from J, with 12 bases in between. CDR1 and CDR2 (germline): LGHDT, YNNKEL (reference sequence). The CDR3 consists of 14 residues.

The gene calls are TRBV5-1 and TRBJ1-4, with a weak D call TRBD1 (5 bases). The CDR3 sequence is 16 residues long. The V end was cut by 0 bases, the J end by 8 bases, with 17 bases between. Germline V gene data show CDR1 as SGHRS and CDR2 as YFSETQ. CDR3 in DNA: TGCGCCAGCAGCTTGGGTAGGGGCGACGCTTGGGAAAAACTGTTTTTT. Translated: CASSLGRGDAWEKLFF. Using reference TRBV5-1 and TRBJ1-4 for the parts outside the CDR3, the full variable domain is KAGVTQTPRYLIKTRGQQVTLSCSPISGHRSVSWYQQTPGQGLQFLFEYFSETQRNKGNFPGRFSGRQFSNSRSEMNVSTLELGDSALYLCASSLGRGDAWEKLFFGSGTQLSVL.

The chain joins TRBV7-2 to TRBJ2-5; the D gene is possibly TRBD2 (6 bases). Trimming shortened V by 5 bases and J by 3 bases, and 16 bases separated the two germline ends. CDR1 SGHTA and CDR2 FQGNSA come from the germline V gene. The CDR3 sequence is 15 residues long. The CDR3 loop reads CASSLLRRDEETQYF. CDR3 nucleotides: TGTGCCAGCAGCCTTCTGAGGCGGGACGAAGAGACCCAGTACTTC.

This clone has a single count. The genes are TRBV5-4 and TRBJ2-3, with 8 nucleotides matching TRBD1. After removal of 3 bases from V and 3 bases from J, the junction contained 3 bases not matched to a gene. Per germline, CDR1 SGHNT and CDR2 YYREEE (reference sequence). This CDR3 region has 14 residues. In DNA, the CDR3 is TGTGCCAGCAGCTGGGACAGGACGACAGATACGCAGTATTTT. Translating gives CASSWDRTTDTQYF.